The entry that follows covers one TCR beta chain sequence. What it binds is not known. Assay used: immunoSEQ multiplex PCR; TCRdb lists only in-frame clones, some missing. The sample has around 580,000 clones; roughly 98% are singletons. This specimen belongs to a study of shared clonotypes between healthy human individuals. CD45RO-negative CD8 cells positively selected for CCR7 made up the naive population, which excluded terminally differentiated effector memory CD45RA+ cells. Whole-study findings and limits: Clonotype sharing across four donors was observed for roughly 5% of naive CD4 clonotypes. Measured sharing among donors was expected to vary with sequencing depth. Non-shared clonotypes had lower generation probabilities than those shared by all four donors.

The sequence was collected from a man aged 25-40 years in good health. Specimen: naive CD8+ T cells sorted from blood.

CDR3 amino acids: CASSVGEGQFNEKLFF. The CDR3 DNA follows: TGTGCCAGCAGCGTAGGAGAAGGACAGTTTAATGAAAAACTGTTTTTT. J is TRBJ1-4 and V is TRBV9; D possibly corresponds to TRBD1 (6 bases). Germline V gives CDR1 SGDLS, CDR2 YYNGEE. Trimming shortened V by 0 bases and J by 4 bases, and 13 bases separated the two germline ends. The CDR3 loop spans 16 amino acids.